These 30 T cell receptor beta chains originate from one sample sequenced in a study of blood T cells in healthy people across ages. Combining a sample-barcoded 5' primer with a J-beta primer mix, a second PCR ran for roughly 7 to 12 cycles. TCRdb reprocessed the 5' RACE reads via MiXCR and lists one record per CDR3 protein. Of 590,000 or so distinct CDR3 sequences listed, roughly 30% are singletons. The specimen sequenced was blood. All receptors derive from a woman older than 75 in good health.

The chain combines TRBV2 with TRBJ2-3; D is perhaps TRBD1 or TRBD2 (5 bases each). The CDR3 length is 16 residues. Trimming took 6 bases from V and 2 from J, leaving 18 bases between them. The V gene's germline CDR1 is SNHLY and CDR2 FYNNEI. The CDR3 DNA reads as TGTGCCAGCAGGTCCCGAGGGGCCCTCCTCACAGATACGCAGTATTTT. Protein sequence: CASRSRGALLTDTQYF.

Points on this clonotype: A far bigger clonotype differs at one base, so this is likely a read error. The gene calls are TRBV6-6 and TRBJ1-1, with D possibly being TRBD1 (5 bases). Germline-derived CDR1 and CDR2 are MNHNY and SVGAGI (reference sequence). CDR3 length: 13 amino acids. The CDR3 here is CAGSYQGGTEAFF. Written as DNA, the CDR3 is TGTGCCGGCAGTTACCAGGGTGGAACTGAAGCTTTCTTT.

J is TRBJ1-4 and V is TRBV20-1; 9 nucleotides agree with TRBD1. There are 15 residues in the CDR3. Germline V lookup: CDR1 DFQATT, CDR2 SNEGSKA (reference sequence). V was clipped by 0 bases and J by 6 bases; unmatched bases: 5. CDR3 protein: CSAREGRQGDEKLFF. The CDR3 nucleotides are TGCAGTGCTAGAGAAGGAAGACAGGGGGATGAAAAACTGTTTTTT.

About this clonotype itself: A read error is possible here, since a much larger clone lies one base away. The V call is TRBV9, the J call TRBJ1-2, with 8 bases fitting TRBD1. Germline assignment: CDR1 SGDLS and CDR2 YYNGEE. Germline trimming cut 1 base from V and 8 bases from J; bases unmatched to any gene: 7. The CDR3 runs 14 residues. CDR3 nucleotide sequence: TGTGCCAGCAGCGTAAATGGACAGGGATCCGGCTACACCTTC. Residues: CASSVNGQGSGYTF.

Worth noting for this clonotype: This may be a read error, as it is one base from a much larger clone. V and J are TRBV5-1 and TRBJ2-1; a possible D gene is TRBD1 (7 bases). This CDR3 has 17 amino acids. Germline CDR1 and CDR2: SGHRS and YFSETQ. CDR3 nucleotides: TGCGCCTGCAGCTTGACCTGGGGCAGGGGGGCCTACAATGAGCAGTTCTTC. This translates into CACSLTWGRGAYNEQFF. The complete variable domain, with remaining parts taken from reference TRBV5-1 and TRBJ2-1, reads KAGVTQTPRYLIKTRGQQVTLSCSPISGHRSVSWYQQTPGQGLQFLFEYFSETQRNKGNFPGRFSGRQFSNSRSEMNVSTLELGDSALYLCACSLTWGRGAYNEQFFGPGTRLTVL.

This chain uses TRBV12-3 or TRBV12-4 with TRBJ1-1; D ambiguous. Trimming removed 1 base from V and 12 bases from J, with 18 bases in between. The CDR3 extends over 14 amino acids. The CDR3 region has the DNA TGTGCCAGCAGTTTAGTGGTGGTGGGCAGCCCGACTTTCTTT. Its translation is CASSLVVVGSPTFF.

A note on this clonotype: With a much larger clone just one base away, this may be a read error. The chain has TRBV20-1 and TRBJ2-7, with 9 bases lining up with TRBD1. J was trimmed by 3 bases and V by 0 bases; bases with no gene match: 9. Germline CDR1 is DFQATT and CDR2 is SNEGSKA (reference sequence). The CDR3 is 16 amino acids. The CDR3 DNA follows: TGCAGTGCTAGAGATAGGCTACAGGGGGCTTGCTACGAGCAGTACTTC. Its translation: CSARDRLQGACYEQYF.

The table lists this clonotype with many counts. The chain carries TRBV28 and TRBJ2-1; D is unclear. Looked up from germline, CDR1 is MDHEN and CDR2 is SYDVKM. The CDR3 length is 10 residues. With 5 bases removed from V and 10 bases from J, the gap between germline ends came to 6 bases. The CDR3 sequence is CASSTREQFF. In nucleotides, the CDR3 is TGTGCCAGCAGTACGCGGGAGCAGTTCTTC.

This clonotype was observed at least ten times. This chain joins TRBV5-1 and TRBJ1-1; D is uncertain. Germline-derived CDR1 and CDR2 are SGHRS and YFSETQ. The CDR3 length is 14 residues. V lost 5 bases and J 1 base, leaving 12 bases between the germline ends. The CDR3 nucleotides are TGCGCCAGCAGAAGTTCGCTAGGGAACACTGAAGCTTTCTTT. Encoded protein: CASRSSLGNTEAFF.

This clonotype showed up just a few times. This chain links TRBV28 with TRBJ1-4; D is possibly TRBD1 (5 bases). V was cut by 7 bases and J by 1 base, with 10 bases left in between. CDR3 length equals 14 residues. In germline, CDR1 is MDHEN, CDR2 SYDVKM. CDR3 residues: CASIGGGTNEKLFF. CDR3 nucleotides: TGTGCCAGCATCGGGGGGGGAACTAATGAAAAACTGTTTTTT.

This clonotype was picked up many times. V and J are TRBV20-1 and TRBJ2-1; 7 bases match TRBD1. CDR1 and CDR2 (germline): DFQATT, SNEGSKA (reference sequence). V lost 2 bases, J lost 5 bases, and 9 bases stayed unmatched. CDR3 length: 15 amino acids. In nucleotides, the CDR3 is TGCAGTGCTAGACGTTACAGGGGTAACCACAATGAGCAGTTCTTC. This sequence encodes CSARRYRGNHNEQFF.

This clonotype was recorded only once. A clone one base away is much larger, so this may be a read error. The chain couples TRBV6-6 to TRBJ1-2; TRBD1 is a possible D gene (5 bases). CDR1 and CDR2 (germline): MNHNY, SVGAGI (reference sequence). CDR3 length: 13 amino acids. The CDR3 nucleotides read TGTGCCAACAGTTACTCCAGGGTATATGGCTACACCTTC. It specifies CANSYSRVYGYTF.

Turning to this clonotype: A much larger clone lies one base from this, so it may be a read error. The CDR3 protein is CSARDGAGGFGNQPQHF. The DNA of the CDR3 is TGCAGTGCTAGAGATGGAGCAGGGGGTTTCGGGAATCAGCCCCAGCATTTT. The chain joins TRBV20-1 to TRBJ1-5, with 7 bases fitting TRBD1. Unmatched junction bases numbered 12, after V lost 0 bases and J lost 4 bases. The germline V gene encodes CDR1 DFQATT and CDR2 SNEGSKA (reference sequence). This CDR3 region has 17 residues.

This clonotype was detected a few times. The chain joins TRBV4-1 to TRBJ1-5; D is unclear. Germline values: CDR1 MGHRA, CDR2 YSYEKL. V was shortened by 0 bases and J by 4 bases, with 10 bases between the two germline ends. The CDR3 contains 15 residues. CDR3 amino acids: CASSQDGARNQPQHF. Here the CDR3 DNA reads TGCGCCAGCAGCCAAGATGGCGCGAGAAATCAGCCCCAGCATTTT.

This clonotype was observed a few times. The chain uses TRBV15 and TRBJ2-5, with 9 nucleotides matching TRBD1. The V gene end was trimmed by 1 base and the J gene end by 5 bases; junction bases not matched to a gene: 5. Germline V gene lookup returns CDR1 LNHNV and CDR2 YYDKDF (reference sequence). CDR3 size: 15 residues. The chain's CDR3 is CATSRGTGVGETQYF. In DNA form, the CDR3 reads TGTGCCACCAGCAGAGGGACAGGGGTGGGCGAGACCCAGTACTTC.

This clonotype was seen repeatedly, ten times or more. The chain couples TRBV6-2 or TRBV6-3 to TRBJ2-1; D is perhaps TRBD2 (7 bases). Trimming cost V 5 bases and J 8 bases, with 22 bases left between them. This CDR3 region has 16 residues. CDR1 MNHEY and CDR2 SVGEGT come from the germline V gene. CDR3 in DNA: TGTGCCAGCAGTCCCAGCGGGGCAGGGGTCATGGATGAGCAGTTCTTC. Amino acids: CASSPSGAGVMDEQFF.

Comment on this clonotype: It may be a read error: a sequence one base away is much more abundant. The V gene is TRBV6-5, the J gene TRBJ2-7; weak D call: TRBD1 (5 bases). Germline CDR1 MNHEY, CDR2 SVGAGI. The CDR3 contains 13 residues. The CDR3: CAAKDTLSYEQYF. CDR3 coding DNA: TGTGCAGCCAAGGACACTCTTTCCTACGAGCAGTACTTC.

This clonotype occurred many times. This sequence joins TRBV6-5 and TRBJ1-2; D is perhaps TRBD1 (6 bases). The ends were cut back, 4 bases at V and 7 bases at J, with 13 bases in the middle. Germline V gene data show CDR1 as MNHEY and CDR2 as SVGAGI. CDR3 length: 13 amino acids. CDR3 protein: CASSFQGMGGYTF. The CDR3 bases are TGTGCCAGCAGTTTTCAGGGGATGGGTGGCTACACCTTC.

The chain joins TRBV18 to TRBJ1-6; possible D gene TRBD1, 5 bases. The germline V and J ends were trimmed by 6 bases and 6 bases, with 15 bases remaining between them. CDR1 and CDR2 (germline): KGHSH, LQKENI. The CDR3 consists of 15 residues. The CDR3 spells CASSQDSATNSPLHF. The CDR3 nucleotides read TGTGCCAGCTCCCAAGACAGCGCCACTAATTCACCCCTCCACTTT. The complete variable domain, with remaining parts taken from reference TRBV18 and TRBJ1-6, reads NAGVMQNPRHLVRRRGQEARLRCSPMKGHSHVYWYRQLPEEGLKFMVYLQKENIIDESGMPKERFSAEFPKEGPSILRIQQVVRGDSAAYFCASSQDSATNSPLHFGNGTRLTVT.

This clonotype came up many times. The chain employs TRBV6-5 and TRBJ2-1, with D hard to call. Trimming took 4 bases from V and 5 from J, leaving 21 bases between them. Germline CDR1 and CDR2: MNHEY and SVGAGI. This CDR3 has 17 amino acids. The CDR3 reads CASSWGFSRSTNNEQFF. The CDR3 DNA sequence: TGTGCCAGCAGTTGGGGATTTTCCAGGTCGACGAACAATGAGCAGTTCTTC.

The chain is built from TRBV28 and TRBJ1-1; perhaps TRBD1 as D (5 bases). The V and J ends lost 6 bases and 10 bases respectively, with 15 bases between them. This CDR3 is built from 12 residues. The germline gives CDR1 MDHEN, CDR2 SYDVKM. CDR3 in DNA: TGTGCCAGCAGCCTAAACAGGTATGCAGCTTTCTTT. This encodes CASSLNRYAAFF.

This clonotype occurred many times. The chain recombines TRBV6-6 with TRBJ2-3; D ambiguous. The CDR3 has 14 residues. Deletions cut 6 bases from V and 4 bases from J, with 14 bases between. From germline, CDR1 is MNHNY and CDR2 SVGAGI (reference sequence). CDR3 in amino acids: CASSAIDWADTQYF. The DNA of the CDR3 is TGTGCCAGCAGCGCAATTGATTGGGCAGATACGCAGTATTTT.

In its sample, this clonotype was seen many times. The genes are TRBV29-1 and TRBJ2-1; 8 positions agree with TRBD1. Germline V gives CDR1 SQVTM, CDR2 ANQGSEA. V lost 4 bases to trimming and J lost 0 bases; unmatched junction nucleotides: 2. The CDR3 totals 14 residues. The CDR3 nucleotides read TGCAGCGTTGTGGGACAGGCCTCCTACAATGAGCAGTTCTTC. This sequence encodes CSVVGQASYNEQFF.

This clonotype was seen many times. The chain has TRBV27 and TRBJ2-7; TRBD1 matches 7 bases. V trimming: 1 base; J trimming: 6 bases; junction bases outside the gene matches: 12. The CDR3 is made up of 16 amino acids. CDR1 and CDR2 (germline): MNHEY, SMNVEV (reference sequence). In nucleotides, the CDR3 is TGTGCCAGCAGTTTATTCCTACCGGGACAGAGTAGCGAGCAGTACTTC. It codes for CASSLFLPGQSSEQYF.

This clonotype has a count of ten or more. The chain uses TRBV7-9 and TRBJ2-7; D is possibly TRBD2 (5 bases). Germline lookup yields CDR1 SEHNR and CDR2 FQNEAQ (reference sequence). Trimming cost V 2 bases and J 2 bases, with 16 bases left between them. The CDR3 runs to 16 residues. The CDR3 DNA reads as TGTGCCAGCAGCTTATTCTTCGGAGGTCGCACCTACGAGCAGTACTTC. This encodes CASSLFFGGRTYEQYF.

The J gene is TRBJ1-2, the V gene TRBV20-1; 7 bases fit TRBD1. With V trimmed by 0 bases and J by 8 bases, 12 bases remained unmatched. Germline loops: CDR1 DFQATT, CDR2 SNEGSKA (reference sequence). The CDR3 totals 15 residues. The CDR3 DNA follows: TGCAGTGCTAGAGATGGCCTAGGAGGGGGCCGAGGCTACACCTTC. Its translation is CSARDGLGGGRGYTF.

This clonotype was seen a few times. V and J are TRBV5-1 and TRBJ2-5; the D gene could be TRBD1 or TRBD2 (6 bases each). CDR1 is SGHRS, CDR2 YFSETQ, per germline. The V gene lost 6 bases and the J gene lost 1 base, with 19 bases spanning the gap. The CDR3 spans 16 residues. The CDR3 DNA is TGCGCCAGCACAAGAGGGGGACTCGTACTCCAAGAGACCCAGTACTTC. Its translation: CASTRGGLVLQETQYF.

As concerns this clonotype: A much bigger clone sits one base away, suggesting this may be a read error. The V call is TRBV29-1, the J call TRBJ1-2; 8 bases map to TRBD1. Germline CDR1 and CDR2: SQVTM and ANQGSEA. This CDR3 has 11 amino acids. This CDR3 reads CSIDGQGGYTF. DNA for the CDR3: TGCAGCATTGACGGACAGGGTGGCTACACCTTC.

A few counts support this clonotype. Given a much more abundant clone one base away, this may be a read error. V is TRBV7-2 and J is TRBJ2-4; 7 bases agree with TRBD2. The J call is in doubt because the DNA end fits TRBJ2-5 better. This CDR3 comprises 14 residues. CDR1 is SGHTA and CDR2 is FQGNSA in the germline V gene. DNA for the CDR3: TGTACCAGCAGCTTTCATGGGGGAGGGGAGACCCAGTACTTC. Amino acids: CTSSFHGGGETQYF.

A remark on this clonotype: A read error may produce the germline difference seen at one junction end. The chain has TRBV7-2 and TRBJ1-1; 7 bases map to TRBD1. CDR1 and CDR2 (germline): SGHTA, FQGNSA. The CDR3 contains 15 residues. CDR3 protein: CASSLDGTANTEVFF. The CDR3 region has the DNA TGTGCCAGCAGCTTAGACGGGACAGCGAACACCGAAGTTTTCTTT.